This T cell receptor beta chain is drawn from a study of cytomegalovirus exposure and HLA in healthy donors. Study as a whole: The Caucasian-associated ancestry cluster contained about four fifths of the approximately 400 genotyped donors.

In the PCR, 60 Vbeta and 13 Jbeta primers were used. Sequenced by immunoSEQ multiplex PCR; TCRdb stores in-frame clones only, minus some. The sample includes under 200,000 clones, around 79% of them seen just once. This clone was recorded only once. Its antigen is as yet unknown. The V gene end was trimmed by 5 bases and the J gene end by 5 bases; junction bases not matched to a gene: 7. This CDR3 region has 16 residues. CDR1 and CDR2 (germline): SEHNR, FQNEAQ (reference sequence). Study-level results: Confirmation was obtained in vitro that three CMV-associated chains are specific for CMV antigens. Several of the most significant clusters were apparently associated with common viral pathogens in a later analysis.

The sample comprised PBMCs. The rearrangement links TRBV7-9 to TRBJ2-7; 15 bases are a match to TRBD2. The receptor's source is a woman in her thirties or forties in good health and CMV-seronegative. The CDR3 DNA is TGTGCCAGCAGCCCCAGTGGACTAGCGGGAGGGGACGAGCAGTACTTC. Protein sequence: CASSPSGLAGGDEQYF. The full variable domain, in which reference TRBV7-9 and TRBJ2-7 provide the parts outside the CDR3, is DTGVSQNPRHKITKRGQNVTFRCDPISEHNRLYWYRQTLGQGPEFLTYFQNEAQLEKSRLLSDRFSAERPKGSFSTLEIQRTEQGDSAMYLCASSPSGLAGGDEQYFGPGTRLTVT.